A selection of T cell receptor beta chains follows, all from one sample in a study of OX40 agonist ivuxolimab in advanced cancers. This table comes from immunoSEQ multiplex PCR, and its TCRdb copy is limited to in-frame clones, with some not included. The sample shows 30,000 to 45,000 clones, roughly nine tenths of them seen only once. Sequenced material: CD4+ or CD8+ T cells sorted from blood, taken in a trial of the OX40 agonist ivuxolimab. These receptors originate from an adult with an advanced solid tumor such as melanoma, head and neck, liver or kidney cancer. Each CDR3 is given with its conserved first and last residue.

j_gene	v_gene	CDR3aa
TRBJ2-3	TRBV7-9	CASSTTGGTDTQYF
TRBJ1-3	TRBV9	CASSVGPSGNTIYF
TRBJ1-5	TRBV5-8	CASSKGHLIGNQPQHF
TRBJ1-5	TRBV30	CAWTGDVGNQPQHF
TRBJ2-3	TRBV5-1	CASSAKTSGEPGDTQYF
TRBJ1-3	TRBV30	CAWRVRGGSNTIYF
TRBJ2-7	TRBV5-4	CASSLGLAGAGEQYF
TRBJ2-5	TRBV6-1	CASSERGIGQETQYF
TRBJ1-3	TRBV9	CASSTTGLDGGNTIYF
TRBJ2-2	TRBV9	CASSAQGGPNTGELFF
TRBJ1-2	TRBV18	CASSPEGRGRDGYTF
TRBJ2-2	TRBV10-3	CAISERRGQGPGELFF
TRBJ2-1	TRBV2	CASSRATTGERNEQFF
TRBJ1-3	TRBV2	CASSRVKIGNTIYF
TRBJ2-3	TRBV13	CASSQGTSGESTDTQYF
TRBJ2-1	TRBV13	CASSLGRYQFF
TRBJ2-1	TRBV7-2	CASSSTPGTVYNEQFF
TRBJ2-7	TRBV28	CASSLRGYEQYF
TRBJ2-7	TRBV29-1	CSVEGGRMTEQYF
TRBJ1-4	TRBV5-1	CASSLGTGEKLFF
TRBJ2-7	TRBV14	CASSPFGLAGAYEQYF
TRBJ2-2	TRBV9	CASSVGGRNTGELFF
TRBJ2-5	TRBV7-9	CASRRGDLTGETQYF
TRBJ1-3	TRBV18	CASSPPPGTGRNTIYF
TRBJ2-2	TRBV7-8	CASSARSGENTGELFF
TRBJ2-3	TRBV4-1	CASSRYGGQSTDTQYF
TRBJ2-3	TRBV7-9	CASSFYGTTDTQYF
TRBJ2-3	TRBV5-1	CASSLDTLAADTQYF
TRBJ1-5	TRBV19	CASGFTGPNQPQHF
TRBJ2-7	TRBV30	CAWSFRDEQYF
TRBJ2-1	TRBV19	CASRPGLAGASAYNEQFF
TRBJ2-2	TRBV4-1	CASSQDWRLAGAGWELFF
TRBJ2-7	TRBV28	CASSSSGTGSYEQYF
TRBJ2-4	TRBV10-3	CAISEGAKNIQYF
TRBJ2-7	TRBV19	CASMDRAYEQYF
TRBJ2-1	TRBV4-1	CASSQRGERDNEQFF
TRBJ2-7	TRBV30	CAWSVRPYEQYF
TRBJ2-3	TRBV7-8	CASSPGWDTQYF
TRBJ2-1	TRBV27	CASRWREGGNEQFF
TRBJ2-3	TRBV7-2	CASSLVPRGGPADTQYF
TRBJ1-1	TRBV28	CASSLPQQGLNTEAFF
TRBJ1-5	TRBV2	CASGGESTQGNQPQHF
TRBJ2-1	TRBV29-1	CSVRRGPDYNEQFF
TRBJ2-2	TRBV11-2	CASSLIRMVTGELFF
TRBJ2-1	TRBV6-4	CASSRTSGRYNEQFF
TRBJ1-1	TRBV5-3	CARPRAPLTEAFF
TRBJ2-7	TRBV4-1	CASSPSGTGYEQYF
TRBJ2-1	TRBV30	CAWRPPFRANEQFF
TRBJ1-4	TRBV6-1	CASNRDRDGEKLFF